This TCR beta chain was documented in a study of T cell repertoires in cytomegalovirus infection (dated by TCRdb to about 2019). Notes on the research overall: Peptide stimulations targeted recently identified HLA-C-restricted CMV epitopes, whose presentation resists viral immunomodulation, together with well-studied HLA-B-restricted epitopes. Donor HLA type was relevant to the analysis, because carriage of CMV infection together with the matching HLA type was indicated by public TCR beta signatures.

The full study reports these points: Carriers of CMV infection plus the relevant HLA type were discriminated by the cumulative frequency of public TCR beta family members in the study cohort and in an independent roughly 400-donor cohort. The ex vivo response was dominated by HLA-C-restricted CMV-specific TCR beta clonotypes, which also provided the single most frequent clonotype in two of eight donors.

The instrument given in TCRdb is Illumina HiSeq 1500. TCRdb reworked the public reads: Q25 trimming with fastp, MiXCR clone assembly, productive beta chains retained. Entries are consolidated by CDR3 protein sequence, retaining the most common genes and DNA. The sample table holds roughly 310,000 distinct CDR3 sequences, of which 25% to 30% were seen once. The leading ten clones occupy 20% of the sample. A remark on this clonotype: No cognate antigen has been identified for it. No base quality information exists; no much larger clone differs at one position.

Sample treatment or condition, as interpreted from the label and publication: in vitro stimulation with specific CMV peptide epitopes to enrich CMV-specific T cells. V was cut back by 3 bases and J by 4 bases, leaving a gap of 10 bases between them. The CDR3, from cysteine to phenylalanine, totals 14 residues. The read is trimmed to its CDR3 DNA, 42 bases read in frame from base 1. CDR1 LNHDA and CDR2 SQIVND were looked up in the germline V gene (reference sequence). The sequenced sample was cultured PBMCs, obtained from culture after CMV antigen stimulation. The sequence is built from TRBV19 and TRBJ1-5, with TRBD1 perhaps the D gene, on 5 matching bases. The TCR sequence derives from a human donor in good health (CMV status not recorded). Some clones in this sample may be carry-over from other donors' samples. The CDR3 protein sequence reads: CASSIVWGNQPQHF. The nucleotide sequence is given as TGTGCCAGTAGTATCGTGTGGGGGAATCAGCCCCAGCATTTT.